These 11 T cell receptor beta chains came from one sample sequenced in a study of T cell responses to AZD1222 COVID-19 vaccine. Only in-frame clones appear in the TCRdb table, and some are missing; sequencing was by immunoSEQ multiplex PCR. Of 95,000 to 150,000 clones in the sample, about nine tenths were seen once. Material: peripheral blood, obtained 28 days after the second AZD1222 dose. Receptors were obtained from an adult who received the AZD1222 COVID-19 vaccine.

CDR3 amino acids: CASSQGTGDVTQHF. CDR3 coding DNA: TGTGCCAGCAGCCAAGGGACAGGGGATGTAACCCAGCATTTT. The chain combines TRBV3-1 (or the pseudogene TRBV3-2) with TRBJ1-5; 9 nucleotides match TRBD1. V lost 1 base and J lost 11; bases outside the gene matches: 6. The CDR3 covers 14 residues. Germline loops: CDR1 LGHDT, CDR2 YNNKEL (reference sequence).

On this clone itself: Mismatch with germline at one junction end may stem from a read error. The chain is built from TRBV13 and TRBJ2-7; TRBD1 or TRBD2 may be the D gene (6 bases each). The CDR3 has 13 residues. The germline V gene has CDR1 PRHDT and CDR2 FYEKMQ (reference sequence). As DNA, the CDR3 is TGTGCCAGCAGCTTAGGACGGGGGACACGGACCCACTTC. Protein sequence: CASSLGRGTRTHF.

This clone was recorded once. The CDR3 sequence: CASGDQTGGGRAFF. The DNA of the CDR3 is TGTGCCAGCGGAGACCAGACAGGCGGCGGTCGAGCTTTCTTT. V gene TRBV14 combines with J gene TRBJ1-1, with a possible D match to TRBD1 (6 bases). The V and J ends lost 8 bases and 10 bases respectively, with 23 bases between them. Looked up from germline, CDR1 is SGHDN and CDR2 is FVKESK. This CDR3 spans 14 amino acids. Full variable domain (outside the CDR3, taken from reference TRBV14 and TRBJ1-1): EAGVTQFPSHSVIEKGQTVTLRCDPISGHDNLYWYRRVMGKEIKFLLHFVKESKQDESGMPNNRFLAERTGGTYSTLKVQPAELEDSGVYFCASGDQTGGGRAFFGQGTRLTVV.

This chain joins TRBV29-1 and TRBJ2-2; 11 nucleotides line up with TRBD2. Germline CDR1 and CDR2: SQVTM and ANQGSEA. Germline trimming cut 6 bases from V and 4 bases from J; bases unmatched to any gene: 7. CDR3 length: 15 amino acids. The DNA for the CDR3 is TGCAGCGTCGTCCCGGGACTAGCGGCCACCGGGGAGCTGTTTTTT. Translation: CSVVPGLAATGELFF.

The chain has TRBV7-2 and TRBJ2-5; D possibly matches TRBD1 or TRBD2 (6 bases each). CDR1 is SGHTA and CDR2 is FQGNSA in the germline V gene. The V end was cut by 5 bases, the J end by 5 bases, with 18 bases between. The CDR3 has 15 residues. The CDR3 protein is CASSAQGGGLETQYF. CDR3 coding DNA: TGTGCCAGCAGCGCACAGGGTGGGGGACTTGAGACCCAGTACTTC.

The chain combines TRBV6-5 with TRBJ1-1, with D perhaps matching TRBD1 (5 bases). Trimming took off 11 bases at V and 0 bases at J, with 16 bases between the two ends. Germline V gene lookup returns CDR1 MNHEY and CDR2 SVGAGI. This CDR3 spans 14 amino acids. CDR3 sequence: CASRAWGMNTEAFF. The CDR3 DNA reads as TGTGCCTCAAGGGCTTGGGGCATGAACACTGAAGCTTTCTTT.

The rearrangement joins TRBV7-9 to TRBJ2-7, with unresolved D. The CDR3 spans 16 residues. CDR1 SEHNR and CDR2 FQNEAQ come from the germline V gene (reference sequence). Trimming took 0 bases from V and 5 from J, leaving 17 bases between them. The CDR3 bases are TGTGCCAGCAGCTTAGCTGTGGTCATACATAGGGACGAGCAGTACTTC. Protein sequence: CASSLAVVIHRDEQYF.

This clone is a singleton in its sample. V and J are TRBV28 and TRBJ1-2; no clear D. Germline V gene sequence: CDR1 MDHEN, CDR2 SYDVKM. The V and J ends lost 4 bases and 8 bases respectively, with 11 bases between them. CDR3 length: 12 amino acids. CDR3 protein: CASSSLVGGYTF. Written as DNA, the CDR3 is TGTGCCAGCAGTTCTCTCGTTGGAGGCTACACCTTC.

This chain uses TRBV7-2 with TRBJ1-2; a possible D gene is TRBD1 (5 bases). Germline loops: CDR1 SGHTA, CDR2 FQGNSA. The CDR3 is 19 amino acids. V was shortened by 2 bases and J by 2 bases, with 24 bases between the two germline ends. CDR3 coding DNA: TGTGCCAGCAGCTTACGGGTCAGGTCCGGGCAGGGAACCAACTATGGCTACACCTTC. Translation: CASSLRVRSGQGTNYGYTF.

The chain employs TRBV6-5 and TRBJ2-2; D possibly matches TRBD1 or TRBD2 (6 bases each). This CDR3 is built from 13 residues. Between the trimmed V and J ends, which lost 6 bases and 6 bases, there was a span of 11 bases. The V gene's germline CDR1 is MNHEY and CDR2 SVGAGI. As DNA, the CDR3 is TGTGCCAGCAGGACGAGGGGGGCCGGGGAGCTGTTTTTT. This translates into CASRTRGAGELFF.

This chain links TRBV4-3 with TRBJ2-2; D call uncertain. V shed 0 bases and J shed 4 bases, with 12 bases lying between them. The germline V gene has CDR1 LGHNA and CDR2 YSLEER. The CDR3 consists of 16 residues. For the CDR3, the DNA is TGCGCCAGCAGCCAAGAGGCCGGCCGAAGCACCGGGGAGCTGTTTTTT. Its protein is CASSQEAGRSTGELFF.